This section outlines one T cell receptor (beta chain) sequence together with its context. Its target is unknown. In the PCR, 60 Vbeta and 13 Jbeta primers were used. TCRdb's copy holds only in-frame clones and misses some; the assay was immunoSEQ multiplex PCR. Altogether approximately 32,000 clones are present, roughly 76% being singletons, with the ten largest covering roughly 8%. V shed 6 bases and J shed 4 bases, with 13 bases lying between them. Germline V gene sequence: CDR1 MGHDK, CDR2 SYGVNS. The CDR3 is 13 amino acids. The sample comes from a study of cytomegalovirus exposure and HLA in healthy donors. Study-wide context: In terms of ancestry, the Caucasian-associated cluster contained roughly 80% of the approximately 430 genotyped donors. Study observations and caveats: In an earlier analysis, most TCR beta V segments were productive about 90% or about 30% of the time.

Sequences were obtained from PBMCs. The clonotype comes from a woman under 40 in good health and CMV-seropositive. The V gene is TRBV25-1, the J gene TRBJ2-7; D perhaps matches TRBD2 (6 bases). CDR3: CASRDGGGYEQYF. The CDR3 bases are TGTGCCAGCAGGGACGGGGGAGGATACGAGCAGTACTTC.